A selection of T cell receptor beta chains follows, all from one sample in a study of T cells in Graves' hyperthyroidism and ophthalmopathy. MiXCR, applied by TCRdb to the multiplex PCR reads, yields one record per CDR3 protein. The sample lists under 200,000 distinct CDR3 sequences, 9.4% occurring once. The sequenced sample consisted of blood. Receptors were obtained from a woman aged 18 to 35 with Graves' hyperthyroidism that later progressed to Graves' ophthalmopathy. Both conserved end residues are part of each CDR3. The D gene is left open where the match is weak. Clone size is not always given. Where it is, it says once, few, many or a class for expanded clones.

clone_size	d_call	j_call	v_call	cdr3_nt	cdr3_aa
few	-	TRBJ2-2	TRBV4-2	TGTGCCAGCAGCCACCGGGGTACCGGGGAGCTGTTTTTT	CASSHRGTGELFF
-	-	TRBJ2-6	TRBV5-1	TGCGCCAGCAGCTTGGGGAAGGCCTCTGGGGCCAACGTCCTGACTTTC	CASSLGKASGANVLTF
many	-	TRBJ2-7	TRBV3-1	TGTGCCAGCAGCCAGAATGGACCCTACGAGCAGTACTTC	CASSQNGPYEQYF
many	TRBD2	TRBJ2-1	TRBV12-3/TRBV12-4	TGTGCCAGCAGTTTAGAACTAGCGGGTGCCAATGAGCAGTTCTTC	CASSLELAGANEQFF
-	TRBD2	TRBJ2-5	TRBV9	TGTGCCATCAGCGTAGCACCTAGCGGCCAAGAGACCCAGTACTTC	CAISVAPSGQETQYF
-	-	TRBJ2-1	TRBV30	TGTGCCTGGAGGCCGGCCAGACCTAGCTCCTACAATGAGCAGTTCTTC	CAWRPARPSSYNEQFF
many	-	TRBJ1-1	TRBV13	TGTGCCAGCAGCCACCAAGGCACGGGAGTCAACACTGAAGCTTTCTTT	CASSHQGTGVNTEAFF
few	-	TRBJ2-5	TRBV5-1	TGCGCCAGCAGCGTTGGAAATTGGGAGACCCAGTACTTC	CASSVGNWETQYF
many	-	TRBJ1-6	TRBV6-1	TGTGCCAGCAGCCTACAGGGAGAAAATTCACCCCTCCACTTT	CASSLQGENSPLHF
-	-	TRBJ2-1	TRBV7-9	TGTGCCAGCAGCTCACCGCCGGGACTGGAGTACAATGAGCAGTTCTTC	CASSSPPGLEYNEQFF
many	-	TRBJ1-2	TRBV11-2	TGTGCCAGCAGTTCGGGCTCCTCGGCAGTCTATGGCTACACCTTC	CASSSGSSAVYGYTF
many	TRBD1	TRBJ2-1	TRBV3-1	TGTGCCAGCAGCCACTATAACCGGGACAGGGGGCATGAGCAGTTCTTC	CASSHYNRDRGHEQFF
many	-	TRBJ2-1	TRBV4-2	TGTGCCAGCAGCCAAGATAGAATCCGGAGCGAGCAGTTCTTC	CASSQDRIRSEQFF
many	TRBD1	TRBJ1-2	TRBV2	TGTGCCAGCAGTTCGTCGTCAGGGGGCTATGGCTACACCTTC	CASSSSSGGYGYTF
many	-	TRBJ1-1	TRBV20-1	TGCAGTGCTAGTATAGGGGTGGTGAACACTGAAGCTTTCTTT	CSASIGVVNTEAFF
many	TRBD1	TRBJ2-2	TRBV19	TGTGCCAGTAGTCCCCGGGACAGGGTCATCGGGGAGCTGTTTTTT	CASSPRDRVIGELFF
-	TRBD1	TRBJ2-5	TRBV25-1	TGTGCCAGCTGCAACACACACGGACAGGGCTTTATTATAGTTCAGGAGACCCAGTACTTC	CASCNTHGQGFIIVQETQYF
many	-	TRBJ1-5	TRBV12-3/TRBV12-4	TGTGCCAGCGAATTGGGTTCTGGCAATCAGCCCCAGCATTTT	CASELGSGNQPQHF
many	-	TRBJ1-1	TRBV5-6	TGTGCCAGCAGCTTGGCTAACCCTGGCACTGAAGCTTTCTTT	CASSLANPGTEAFF
many	-	TRBJ2-7	TRBV10-2	TGCGCCAGCAGTGCCGAGGTGGGGACGGAGCAGTACTTC	CASSAEVGTEQYF
many	-	TRBJ2-7	TRBV6-2/TRBV6-3	TGTGCCAGCAGGCACCACCGCGAGCAGTACTTC	CASRHHREQYF
many	TRBD1	TRBJ1-1	TRBV9	TGTGCCAGCAGCGGATCACAGGGGCCTGAAGCTTTCTTT	CASSGSQGPEAFF
many	TRBD2	TRBJ2-5	TRBV3-1	TGTGCCAGCAGCCTTACCGGCGGGACTAGCGGGAAAGAGACCCAGTACTTC	CASSLTGGTSGKETQYF
many	-	TRBJ1-2	TRBV7-9	TGTGCCAGCAGCTTAAACAGGGAAGGAAGCTACACCTTC	CASSLNREGSYTF
many	TRBD2	TRBJ2-5	TRBV6-1	TGTGCCAGCCGACTAGCGGGGGGTCTACAAGAGACCCAGTACTTC	CASRLAGGLQETQYF
many	-	TRBJ2-3	TRBV7-9	TGTGCCAGCAGCTCAAGGGGTTTCCCAGATACGCAGTATTTT	CASSSRGFPDTQYF
-	-	TRBJ2-6	TRBV6-4	TGTGCCAGCAGTGACAGTCTCTCTGGGGCCAACGTCCTGACTTTC	CASSDSLSGANVLTF